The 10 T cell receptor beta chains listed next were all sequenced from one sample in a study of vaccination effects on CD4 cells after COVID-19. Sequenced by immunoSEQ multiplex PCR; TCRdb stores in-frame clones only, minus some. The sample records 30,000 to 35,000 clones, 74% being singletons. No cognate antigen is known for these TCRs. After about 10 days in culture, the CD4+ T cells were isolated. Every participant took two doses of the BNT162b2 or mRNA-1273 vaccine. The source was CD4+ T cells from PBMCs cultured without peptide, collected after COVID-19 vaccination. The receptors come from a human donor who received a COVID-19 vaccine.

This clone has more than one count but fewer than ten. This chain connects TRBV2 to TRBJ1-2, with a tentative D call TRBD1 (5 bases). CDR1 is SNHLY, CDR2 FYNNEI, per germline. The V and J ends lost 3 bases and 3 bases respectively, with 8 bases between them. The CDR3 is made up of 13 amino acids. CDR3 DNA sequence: TGTGCCAGCAGTGATGGGGGAGACTATGGCTACACCTTC. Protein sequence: CASSDGGDYGYTF. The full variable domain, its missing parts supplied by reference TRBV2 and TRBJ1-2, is EPEVTQTPSHQVTQMGQEVILRCVPISNHLYFYWYRQILGQKVEFLVSFYNNEISEKSEIFDDQFSVERPDGSNFTLKIRSTKLEDSAMYFCASSDGGDYGYTFGSGTRLTVV.

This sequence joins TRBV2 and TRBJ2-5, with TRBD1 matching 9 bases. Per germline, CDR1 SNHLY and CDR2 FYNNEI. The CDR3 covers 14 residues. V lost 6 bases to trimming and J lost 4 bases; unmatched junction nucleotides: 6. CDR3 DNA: TGTGCCAGCAGCCTGGACAGGGGTTCAGAGACCCAGTACTTC. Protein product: CASSLDRGSETQYF.

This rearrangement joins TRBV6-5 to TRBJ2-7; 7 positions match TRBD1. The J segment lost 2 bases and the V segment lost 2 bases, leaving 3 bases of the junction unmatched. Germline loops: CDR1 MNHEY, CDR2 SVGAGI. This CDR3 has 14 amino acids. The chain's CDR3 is CASSYNRGTYEQYF. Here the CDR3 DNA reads TGTGCCAGCAGTTACAACAGGGGAACCTACGAGCAGTACTTC.

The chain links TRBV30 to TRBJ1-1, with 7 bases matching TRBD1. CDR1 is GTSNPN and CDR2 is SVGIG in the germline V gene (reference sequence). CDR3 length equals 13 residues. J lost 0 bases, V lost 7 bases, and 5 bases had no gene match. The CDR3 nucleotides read TGTGCCTACACGACAGGGCTGAACACTGAAGCTTTCTTT. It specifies CAYTTGLNTEAFF.

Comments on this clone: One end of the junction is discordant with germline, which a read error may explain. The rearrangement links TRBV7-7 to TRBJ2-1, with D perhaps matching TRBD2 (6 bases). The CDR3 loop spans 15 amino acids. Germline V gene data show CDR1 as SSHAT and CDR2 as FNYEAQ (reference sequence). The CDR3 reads CASSLEVAAYNEQFF. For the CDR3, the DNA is TGTGCTAGCAGCTTAGAGGTAGCGGCGTACAATGAGCAGTTCTTC.

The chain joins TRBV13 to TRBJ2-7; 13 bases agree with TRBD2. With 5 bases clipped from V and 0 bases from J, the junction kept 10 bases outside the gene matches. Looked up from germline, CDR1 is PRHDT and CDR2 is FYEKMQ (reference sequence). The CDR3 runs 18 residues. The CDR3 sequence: CASSPISTSGRTSYEQYF. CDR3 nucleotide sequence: TGTGCCAGCAGCCCGATTTCGACTAGCGGGAGGACCTCCTACGAGCAGTACTTC.

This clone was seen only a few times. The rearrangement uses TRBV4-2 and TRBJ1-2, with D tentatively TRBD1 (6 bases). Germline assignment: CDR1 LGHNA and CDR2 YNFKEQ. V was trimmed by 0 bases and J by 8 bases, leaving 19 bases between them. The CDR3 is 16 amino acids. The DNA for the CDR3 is TGTGCCAGCAGCCAAGATGCGGTCCAGGGGTCCCCGGGCTACACCTTC. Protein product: CASSQDAVQGSPGYTF.

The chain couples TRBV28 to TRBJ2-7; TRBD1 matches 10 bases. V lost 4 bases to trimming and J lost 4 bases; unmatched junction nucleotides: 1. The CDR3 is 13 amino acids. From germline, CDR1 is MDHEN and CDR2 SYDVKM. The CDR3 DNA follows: TGTGCCAGCAGTTCGGGACAGGGGTACGAGCAGTACTTC. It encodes CASSSGQGYEQYF.

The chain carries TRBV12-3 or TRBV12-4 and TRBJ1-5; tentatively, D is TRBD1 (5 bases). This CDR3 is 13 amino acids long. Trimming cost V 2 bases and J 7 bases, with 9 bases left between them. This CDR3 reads CASSLQGIQPQHF. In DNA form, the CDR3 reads TGTGCCAGCAGTTTACAGGGTATCCAGCCCCAGCATTTT.

The CDR3 sequence: CASSLTQGNYGYTF. The CDR3 DNA reads TGTGCCAGCAGTCTGACCCAAGGGAACTATGGCTACACCTTC. This chain links TRBV2 with TRBJ1-2, with D uncertain. The CDR3 length is 14 residues. Germline loops: CDR1 SNHLY, CDR2 FYNNEI. V lost 5 bases and J 2 bases, leaving 12 bases between the germline ends.